What follows describes a single T cell receptor (beta chain). Enrollment of patients from Seattle took place during active infection, with longitudinal follow-up. The sample comes from a study of blood T cell repertoires in COVID-19. Study information: Sample material is recorded as cDNA or gDNA derived from T cells, B-cell-depleted T cells, or PBMCs.

Only in-frame clones appear in the TCRdb table, and some are missing; sequencing was by immunoSEQ multiplex PCR. The table includes about 250,000 clones, 75% to 85% detected once. This CDR3 is 14 amino acids long. V trimming: 4 bases; J trimming: 5 bases; junction bases outside the gene matches: 5. Germline lookup yields CDR1 SGHRS and CDR2 YFSETQ. The sequence was obtained from a man aged 50-60 years with COVID-19, enrolled during active disease. This rearrangement joins TRBV5-1 to TRBJ1-4; 7 bases align to TRBD1. Sequencing was carried out using peripheral blood. CDR3 region: CASSPGTVNEKLFF. CDR3 DNA: TGCGCCAGCAGCCCCGGGACAGTAAATGAAAAACTGTTTTTT.